These T cell receptor beta chains were read from a single sample in a study of blood T cell repertoires in COVID-19. Using immunoSEQ multiplex PCR, the repertoire was profiled, and TCRdb retains in-frame clones only, with some absent. The sample lists 390,000 or so clones; roughly 89% were seen once. Sequencing input: peripheral blood. These TCRs come from a man between 18 and 35 years old with active or convalescent COVID-19. Each CDR3 is given with its conserved first and last residue. The D gene is left open where the match is weak. Clone sizes are given selectively: once, few, many, or a class where the clone is expanded.

CDR3 length	V gene	J gene	clone size	D gene	CDR3 protein	CDR3 DNA
17	TRBV7-9	TRBJ1-2	-	TRBD1	CASSPRRGTAPNYGYTF	TGTGCCAGCAGCCCTAGACGGGGGACAGCTCCTAACTATGGCTACACCTTC
14	TRBV5-4	TRBJ1-4	-	-	CASSLTVHNEKLFF	TGTGCCAGCAGCTTAACAGTGCACAATGAAAAACTGTTTTTT
13	TRBV6-2/TRBV6-3	TRBJ1-2	-	-	CASSYSNGGFYTF	TGTGCCAGCAGTTACTCGAATGGCGGGTTCTACACCTTC
13	TRBV5-1	TRBJ2-7	-	-	CASSSVITYEQYF	TGCGCCAGCAGCTCCGTTATTACCTACGAGCAGTACTTC
17	TRBV4-2	TRBJ2-7	once	TRBD2	CASSPSAGTSYSSEQYF	TGTGCCAGCAGCCCAAGCGCCGGGACTAGCTATTCCTCCGAGCAGTACTTC
14	TRBV6-5	TRBJ1-5	-	-	CASSPGNSNQPQHF	TGTGCCAGCAGCCCAGGGAATAGCAATCAGCCCCAGCATTTT
15	TRBV3-1/TRBV3-2	TRBJ2-7	-	TRBD1	CASSFAGRGSYEQYF	TGTGCCAGCAGCTTTGCGGGCAGGGGGTCCTACGAGCAGTACTTC
14	TRBV5-5	TRBJ1-1	-	-	CASSRLLANTEAFF	TGTGCCAGCAGCCGATTATTGGCGAACACTGAAGCTTTCTTT
16	TRBV3-1/TRBV3-2	TRBJ2-7	-	TRBD2	CASSGSAGGSSGEQYF	TGTGCCAGCAGCGGGTCAGCGGGGGGATCTTCTGGCGAGCAGTACTTC
16	TRBV6-4	TRBJ2-7	-	TRBD2	CASSGTSGWRSYEQYF	TGTGCCAGCAGTGGGACTAGCGGGTGGAGATCCTACGAGCAGTACTTC
12	TRBV29-1	TRBJ1-1	-	-	CSSGGAATEAFF	TGCAGCTCCGGGGGGGCGGCCACTGAAGCTTTCTTT
14	TRBV2	TRBJ1-6	-	-	CASSEPVYNSPLHF	TGTGCCAGCAGTGAACCGGTCTATAATTCACCCCTCCACTTT
13	TRBV4-1	TRBJ1-2	-	-	CASSETESYGYTF	TGCGCCAGCAGCGAGACAGAGAGCTATGGCTACACCTTC
18	TRBV27	TRBJ2-1	-	TRBD1	CASSSSGTGGPRYNEQFF	TGTGCCAGCAGTTCCTCCGGGACAGGGGGCCCCCGCTACAATGAGCAGTTCTTC
14	TRBV6-6	TRBJ1-3	-	TRBD1	CASRGTGTRNTIYF	TGTGCCAGCAGAGGGACAGGGACCCGAAACACCATATATTTT
17	TRBV5-6	TRBJ2-2	-	TRBD1	CASSSTTGIGNTGELFF	TGTGCCAGCAGCTCCACGACAGGGATCGGGAACACCGGGGAGCTGTTTTTT
16	TRBV27	TRBJ2-7	-	TRBD2	CASSSLAGGPSGEQYF	TGTGCCAGCAGCAGTTTAGCGGGAGGGCCCTCGGGCGAGCAGTACTTC
14	TRBV4-3	TRBJ2-7	-	-	CASSQARRGGEQYF	TGCGCCAGCAGCCAAGCCCGTAGGGGCGGCGAGCAGTACTTC
14	TRBV27	TRBJ2-7	-	TRBD2	CASRPGLEVHEQYF	TGTGCCAGCAGACCGGGACTAGAAGTCCACGAGCAGTACTTC
14	TRBV13	TRBJ1-2	-	TRBD1	CASSPTGGVYGYTF	TGTGCCAGCAGCCCTACAGGGGGAGTATATGGCTACACCTTC
15	TRBV7-9	TRBJ1-4	-	-	CASSPTGLTNEKLFF	TGTGCCAGCAGCCCGACAGGTTTAACTAATGAAAAACTGTTTTTT
15	TRBV6-5	TRBJ1-1	-	TRBD1	CASSYVQGANTEAFF	TGTGCCAGCAGTTACGTACAGGGGGCGAACACTGAAGCTTTCTTT
15	TRBV19	TRBJ1-6	few	-	CASRGQALWNSPLHF	TGTGCCAGTAGAGGTCAGGCCTTGTGGAATTCACCCCTCCACTTT
20	TRBV4-2	TRBJ1-4	-	-	CASSQDLIRGPSLENEKLFF	TGTGCCAGCAGCCAAGATCTCATCAGGGGACCCAGTTTGGAAAATGAAAAACTGTTTTTT
16	TRBV3-1/TRBV3-2	TRBJ2-2	-	-	CASTQWGRANTGELFF	TGTGCCAGCACCCAGTGGGGCAGAGCGAACACCGGGGAGCTGTTTTTT
14	TRBV6-4	TRBJ2-7	-	-	CASAEVWQGGEQYF	TGTGCCAGCGCAGAAGTATGGCAGGGCGGCGAGCAGTACTTC
17	TRBV4-1	TRBJ2-1	-	-	CASSQGMDGHSYNEQFF	TGCGCCAGCAGCCAAGGTATGGACGGACACTCCTACAATGAGCAGTTCTTC
15	TRBV30	TRBJ1-2	-	TRBD1	CAWSVPRTGYYGYTF	TGTGCCTGGAGTGTACCCCGGACAGGGTACTATGGCTACACCTTC
15	TRBV28	TRBJ1-3	-	TRBD1	CASSLSDRVGNTIYF	TGTGCCAGCAGTTTAAGCGACAGGGTGGGAAACACCATATATTTT
14	TRBV29-1	TRBJ1-1	-	TRBD1	CSATGQTMNTEAFF	TGCAGCGCTACGGGACAGACAATGAACACTGAAGCTTTCTTT
13	TRBV27	TRBJ2-7	-	TRBD1	CASSSRTGYEQYF	TGTGCCAGCAGTTCTCGGACAGGGTACGAGCAGTACTTC
13	TRBV6-5	TRBJ2-1	-	-	CASSWSGYNEQFF	TGTGCCAGCAGTTGGTCGGGGTACAATGAGCAGTTCTTC
14	TRBV29-1	TRBJ2-1	-	-	CSVGNRESYNEQFF	TGCAGCGTTGGTAACAGGGAGTCCTACAATGAGCAGTTCTTC
15	TRBV27	TRBJ1-5	-	TRBD1	CASSLSTGGNQPQHF	TGTGCCAGCAGTCTATCGACAGGGGGCAATCAGCCCCAGCATTTT
13	TRBV2	TRBJ2-3	-	-	CASMAGGTDTQYF	TGTGCCAGCATGGCAGGGGGCACAGATACGCAGTATTTT
15	TRBV9	TRBJ1-6	-	-	CASSEQLMFNSPLHF	TGTGCCAGCAGCGAACAGTTAATGTTTAATTCACCCCTCCACTTT
17	TRBV15	TRBJ1-5	-	TRBD1	CATRGDRENFSNQPQHF	TGTGCCACCAGAGGGGACAGGGAAAACTTTAGCAATCAGCCCCAGCATTTT
16	TRBV4-3	TRBJ2-1	-	TRBD2	CASSQDRGSSYNEQFF	TGCGCCAGCAGCCAAGATCGCGGGAGCTCCTACAATGAGCAGTTCTTC
15	TRBV28	TRBJ2-7	once	TRBD1	CASRGHGTGSYEQYF	TGTGCCAGCAGGGGGCACGGGACAGGGAGCTACGAGCAGTACTTC
15	TRBV4-1	TRBJ2-3	-	TRBD1	CASRGTQGGTDTQYF	TGCGCCAGCAGGGGAACGCAGGGGGGCACAGATACGCAGTATTTT
12	TRBV28	TRBJ2-7	-	-	CASSRTRGEQYF	TGTGCCAGCAGCAGGACCAGGGGCGAGCAGTACTTC
13	TRBV6-2/TRBV6-3	TRBJ2-7	-	TRBD2	CASSRGLDYEQYF	TGTGCCAGCAGCCGCGGACTAGACTACGAGCAGTACTTC
14	TRBV3-1/TRBV3-2	TRBJ2-3	-	-	CASGGGAWGDTQYF	TGTGCCAGCGGCGGGGGCGCTTGGGGAGATACGCAGTATTTT
16	TRBV2	TRBJ2-5	-	TRBD2	CASSVGRGGHLETQYF	TGTGCCAGCAGTGTCGGCCGGGGGGGCCATTTGGAGACCCAGTACTTC
16	TRBV9	TRBJ2-3	once	TRBD2	CASSVYPGGGMDTQYF	TGTGCCAGCAGCGTATACCCCGGGGGGGGCATGGATACGCAGTATTTT
15	TRBV6-6	TRBJ1-3	-	TRBD1	CASRDRAISGNTIYF	TGTGCCAGCAGGGACAGGGCTATTTCTGGAAACACCATATATTTT
15	TRBV4-3	TRBJ2-1	-	-	CASSPLRRSYNEQFF	TGCGCCAGCAGCCCCCTGCGGCGTTCCTACAATGAGCAGTTCTTC
15	TRBV11-3	TRBJ1-1	-	-	CASSLGGGKSTEAFF	TGTGCCAGCAGCTTAGGCGGCGGGAAGAGCACTGAAGCTTTCTTT
16	TRBV9	TRBJ2-1	-	-	CASSPRLSGPRHEQFF	TGTGCCAGCAGCCCGCGTCTTAGCGGACCCCGGCATGAGCAGTTCTTC
15	TRBV6-2/TRBV6-3	TRBJ1-1	few	-	CASSYGAGGRIEAFF	TGTGCCAGCAGTTATGGCGCGGGGGGCCGGATTGAAGCTTTCTTT
18	TRBV7-2	TRBJ2-1	-	TRBD2	CASSLRTSGTSSYNEQFF	TGTGCCAGCAGCCTAAGGACTAGCGGTACCAGCTCCTACAATGAGCAGTTCTTC
15	TRBV19	TRBJ1-5	-	-	CASSSSGGSNQPQHF	TGTGCCAGTAGTTCCTCCGGCGGTAGCAATCAGCCCCAGCATTTT
14	TRBV2	TRBJ1-4	few	-	CASSDSRANEKLFF	TGTGCCAGCAGTGACTCGAGGGCTAATGAAAAACTGTTTTTT
15	TRBV6-2/TRBV6-3	TRBJ2-1	-	TRBD2	CASSRTSGGYNEQFF	TGTGCCAGCAGCCGTACTAGCGGGGGCTACAATGAGCAGTTCTTC
12	TRBV19	TRBJ1-4	once	TRBD1	CASGDRAEKLFF	TGTGCCAGTGGGGACAGAGCGGAAAAACTGTTTTTT
15	TRBV19	TRBJ2-3	-	TRBD2	CASSMGGGATDTQYF	TGTGCCAGTAGTATGGGCGGGGGAGCAACAGATACGCAGTATTTT
15	TRBV6-5	TRBJ1-3	-	-	CASSYSAGPGNTIYF	TGTGCCAGCAGTTACTCTGCGGGGCCTGGAAACACCATATATTTT
16	TRBV28	TRBJ2-2	-	TRBD2	CASSLSRLAGTGELFF	TGTGCCAGCAGTTTATCGAGACTAGCGGGCACCGGGGAGCTGTTTTTT
16	TRBV5-6	TRBJ1-4	-	TRBD1	CASSLFVGQGGEKLFF	TGTGCCAGCAGCTTGTTTGTGGGACAGGGCGGCGAAAAACTGTTTTTT
13	TRBV6-2/TRBV6-3	TRBJ2-7	-	-	CASSATVAYEQYF	TGTGCCAGCAGTGCTACAGTGGCCTACGAGCAGTACTTC